The 29 T cell receptor beta chains presented below share a single source sample, sequenced in a study of blood T cell repertoires in COVID-19. Assay: immunoSEQ multiplex PCR; the TCRdb copy retains only in-frame clones and omits some. The sample holds around 190,000 clones, roughly 84% seen once. Sequenced material: peripheral blood. The source of these receptors is a man aged 50 to 60 with COVID-19, enrolled during active disease.

The J gene is TRBJ2-2, the V gene TRBV19; TRBD1 agrees at 9 bases. CDR1 is LNHDA, CDR2 SQIVND, per germline (reference sequence). Germline trimming cut 5 bases from V and 1 base from J; bases unmatched to any gene: 2. CDR3 length equals 15 residues. The CDR3 DNA is TGTGCCAGTAGTTCGGGACAGGGGAACACCGGGGAGCTGTTTTTT. It encodes CASSSGQGNTGELFF.

The rearrangement links TRBV10-3 to TRBJ1-2; 7 nucleotides line up with TRBD1. CDR3 size: 14 residues. V was clipped by 4 bases and J by 4 bases; unmatched bases: 6. Germline values: CDR1 ENHRY, CDR2 SYGVKD. This CDR3 reads CAISAGQDGYGYTF. For the CDR3, the DNA is TGTGCCATCAGTGCTGGACAGGATGGCTATGGCTACACCTTC.

This chain connects TRBV27 to TRBJ2-7, with D possibly matching TRBD2 (6 bases). The V and J ends lost 10 bases and 3 bases respectively, with 22 bases between them. The CDR3 contains 15 residues. The germline CDR1 and CDR2 sequences are MNHEY and SMNVEV (reference sequence). This CDR3 reads CATSPTSGGFYEQYF. In DNA, the CDR3 is TGTGCCACTTCCCCAACTAGTGGGGGGTTCTACGAGCAGTACTTC.

The rearrangement links TRBV19 to TRBJ2-5; a weak D match, TRBD1 (5 bases). Looked up from germline, CDR1 is LNHDA and CDR2 is SQIVND (reference sequence). V was clipped by 4 bases and J by 4 bases, with 10 bases between them. This CDR3 region has 13 residues. DNA for the CDR3: TGTGCCAGTAGTACCAGGGTATCAGAGACCCAGTACTTC. This codes for CASSTRVSETQYF. The variable domain in full, with the rest retrieved from reference TRBV19 and TRBJ2-5, is DGGITQSPKYLFRKEGQNVTLSCEQNLNHDAMYWYRQDPGQGLRLIYYSQIVNDFQKGDIAEGYSVSREKKESFPLTVTSAQKNPTAFYLCASSTRVSETQYFGPGTRLLVL.

V usage is TRBV6-2 or TRBV6-3 and J usage is TRBJ2-3; D call uncertain. From germline, CDR1 is MNHEY and CDR2 SVGEGT. The CDR3 consists of 15 residues. Trimming removed 2 bases at V and 0 bases at J, with 9 bases between. CDR3 sequence reads: CASSYARASTDTQYF. The CDR3 DNA sequence: TGTGCCAGCAGTTACGCTAGAGCTAGCACAGATACGCAGTATTTT.

The chain links TRBV9 to TRBJ2-1, with a tentative D call TRBD1 (5 bases). V lost 0 bases and J lost 4, with 11 bases in between. Germline V gives CDR1 SGDLS, CDR2 YYNGEE. The CDR3 is 15 residues long. CDR3 loop: CASSVARDLYNEQFF. CDR3 bases: TGTGCCAGCAGCGTAGCCAGGGATTTATACAATGAGCAGTTCTTC.

V and J are TRBV30 and TRBJ1-2, with D possibly matching TRBD1 (5 bases). There are 12 residues in the CDR3. Trimming shortened V by 7 bases and J by 7 bases, and 16 bases separated the two germline ends. Germline lookup yields CDR1 GTSNPN and CDR2 SVGIG (reference sequence). CDR3 bases: TGTGCCTTGGAGCCAGGGTTGGTTGGCTACACCTTC. It is translated as CALEPGLVGYTF. Complete variable domain (other parts from reference TRBV30 and TRBJ1-2): SQTIHQWPATLVQPVGSPLSLECTVEGTSNPNLYWYRQAAGRGLQLLFYSVGIGQISSEVPQNLSASRPQDRQFILSSKKLLLSDSGFYLCALEPGLVGYTFGSGTRLTVV.

The chain is built from TRBV5-1 and TRBJ2-7; a weak D match, TRBD2 (6 bases). Germline values: CDR1 SGHRS, CDR2 YFSETQ. The CDR3 contains 12 residues. V lost 3 bases, J lost 6 bases, and 10 bases lay in between. CDR3: CASSWDSGEQYF. Here the CDR3 DNA reads TGCGCCAGCAGCTGGGACTCGGGCGAGCAGTACTTC.

The chain combines TRBV9 with TRBJ2-3; a weak D match, TRBD2 (6 bases). The germline V gene encodes CDR1 SGDLS and CDR2 YYNGEE. V lost 4 bases, J lost 0 bases, and 18 bases lay in between. This CDR3 contains 17 residues. The CDR3, as DNA: TGTGCCAGCAGCCCTTCCCCGACTAGTGCTAGCACAGATACGCAGTATTTT. Encoded protein: CASSPSPTSASTDTQYF.

The chain employs TRBV11-2 and TRBJ2-7; 9 bases agree with TRBD2. CDR1 and CDR2 (germline): SGHAT, FQNNGV. The trim removed 0 bases at V and 8 bases at J, leaving 5 bases unmatched. The CDR3 consists of 14 residues. The CDR3 DNA sequence: TGTGCCAGCAGCTTAGATAGCGGGAGTATCAAGCAGTACTTC. Amino acids: CASSLDSGSIKQYF. The whole variable domain, filled in from reference TRBV11-2 and TRBJ2-7, reads EAGVAQSPRYKIIEKRQSVAFWCNPISGHATLYWYQQILGQGPKLLIQFQNNGVVDDSQLPKDRFSAERLKGVDSTLKIQPAKLEDSAVYLCASSLDSGSIKQYFGPGTRLTVT.

At least ten counts were recorded for this clone. The rearrangement links TRBV7-9 to TRBJ2-1; 7 positions agree with TRBD1. The CDR3 is 13 residues long. CDR1 SEHNR and CDR2 FQNEAQ come from the germline V gene (reference sequence). Unmatched junction bases numbered 3, after V lost 3 bases and J lost 7 bases. The CDR3 loop is CASSLGQPNEQFF. The CDR3 coding sequence is TGTGCCAGCAGCTTGGGACAGCCAAATGAGCAGTTCTTC.

The chain has TRBV30 and TRBJ2-2; TRBD2 is a possible D gene (5 bases). Trimming removed 1 base at V and 7 bases at J, with 19 bases between. The CDR3 is 16 amino acids. Germline V gene lookup returns CDR1 GTSNPN and CDR2 SVGIG (reference sequence). CDR3 amino acids: CAWSALKHTGDGELFF. In nucleotides, the CDR3 is TGTGCCTGGAGTGCATTGAAACACACCGGGGACGGGGAGCTGTTTTTT.

The gene calls are TRBV7-2 and TRBJ2-1, with 12 positions matching TRBD2. The CDR3 has 16 amino acids. Germline V CDR1 and CDR2: SGHTA, FQGNSA. With 5 bases clipped from V and 6 bases from J, the junction kept 8 bases outside the gene matches. CDR3 region: CASSISSGRATNEQFF. The CDR3 DNA reads TGTGCCAGCAGCATCTCTAGCGGGAGGGCCACCAATGAGCAGTTCTTC.

The rearrangement joins TRBV28 to TRBJ1-2; D remains unclear. CDR1 is MDHEN, CDR2 SYDVKM, per germline. With 1 base removed from V and 6 bases from J, the gap between germline ends came to 9 bases. The CDR3 has 13 amino acids. DNA of the CDR3: TGTGCCAGCAGTTTATCATGGGAGGATGGCTACACCTTC. Translating gives CASSLSWEDGYTF.

This clone was counted between two and nine times. The chain joins TRBV19 to TRBJ2-7; TRBD1 matches at 8 bases. In germline, CDR1 is LNHDA, CDR2 SQIVND (reference sequence). Trimming cost V 3 bases and J 5 bases; bases outside gene matches: 6. The CDR3 spans 14 residues. The CDR3 loop reads CASSMQGAFHEQYF. The CDR3 DNA sequence: TGTGCCAGTAGTATGCAGGGGGCTTTCCACGAGCAGTACTTC. The variable domain in full, completed from reference TRBV19 and TRBJ2-7, reads DGGITQSPKYLFRKEGQNVTLSCEQNLNHDAMYWYRQDPGQGLRLIYYSQIVNDFQKGDIAEGYSVSREKKESFPLTVTSAQKNPTAFYLCASSMQGAFHEQYFGPGTRLTVT.

The chain recombines TRBV5-3 with TRBJ1-1; TRBD1 is a possible D gene (6 bases). TRBV5-3 is annotated as an ORF whose role is uncertain. V was clipped by 4 bases and J by 1 base, with 17 bases between them. The CDR3 runs 16 residues. The CDR3 spells CARSAIKQGKNTEAFF. For the CDR3, the DNA is TGTGCCAGAAGCGCCATTAAACAGGGCAAGAACACTGAAGCTTTCTTT.

This clone came up once. The chain uses TRBV5-8 and TRBJ2-1; no reliable D call. Trimming took 0 bases from V and 8 from J, leaving 15 bases between them. This CDR3 has 15 amino acids. Germline CDR1 reads SGHTS; CDR2 reads YDEGEE. The CDR3: CASSLGLSAVYEQFF. In DNA form, the CDR3 reads TGTGCCAGCAGCTTGGGACTCTCAGCTGTCTATGAGCAGTTCTTC.

The chain joins TRBV18 to TRBJ1-1, with 7 positions matching TRBD1. CDR1 KGHSH and CDR2 LQKENI come from the germline V gene. This CDR3 comprises 18 residues. Trimming cost V 1 base and J 7 bases; bases outside gene matches: 18. The CDR3 protein is CASSPRTTGSSTHYEAFF. The CDR3 coding sequence is TGTGCCAGCTCACCACGAACGACAGGGTCCTCAACACACTATGAAGCTTTCTTT. Full variable domain (outside the CDR3, taken from reference TRBV18 and TRBJ1-1): NAGVMQNPRHLVRRRGQEARLRCSPMKGHSHVYWYRQLPEEGLKFMVYLQKENIIDESGMPKERFSAEFPKEGPSILRIQQVVRGDSAAYFCASSPRTTGSSTHYEAFFGQGTRLTVV.

J is TRBJ2-1 and V is TRBV5-3; D might be TRBD2 (6 bases). TRBV5-3 is an ORF for which the function is uncertain. This CDR3 has 13 residues. The V end was cut by 5 bases, the J end by 6 bases, with 12 bases between. The CDR3 is CARRKAGSNEQFF. In DNA form, the CDR3 reads TGTGCCAGAAGAAAGGCGGGGAGCAATGAGCAGTTCTTC.

The V and J genes are TRBV5-4 and TRBJ2-5, with 8 bases aligning to TRBD2. CDR1 SGHNT and CDR2 YYREEE come from the germline V gene (reference sequence). The junction had 9 bases not matched to a gene; V was cut back by 0 bases and J by 5 bases. CDR3 length: 16 amino acids. The CDR3 spells CASSLAGSGGRETQYF. In DNA, the CDR3 is TGTGCCAGCAGCTTGGCCGGATCGGGGGGGCGGGAGACCCAGTACTTC. Supplemented by reference TRBV5-4 and TRBJ2-5, the full variable domain reads ETGVTQSPTHLIKTRGQQVTLRCSSQSGHNTVSWYQQALGQGPQFIFQYYREEENGRGNFPPRFSGLQFPNYSSELNVNALELDDSALYLCASSLAGSGGRETQYFGPGTRLLVL.

The chain carries TRBV27 and TRBJ1-5; 7 bases map to TRBD1. Germline V gene sequence: CDR1 MNHEY, CDR2 SMNVEV (reference sequence). The trim removed 7 bases at V and 4 bases at J, leaving 10 bases unmatched. This CDR3 comprises 15 residues. The CDR3: CASTRTGTANQPQHF. The CDR3 nucleotides are TGTGCCAGCACAAGAACCGGGACAGCGAATCAGCCCCAGCATTTT.

About this clone: Relative to the germline gene, one junction end is altered; a read error may explain this. The J gene is TRBJ2-7, the V gene TRBV6-1, with TRBD1 matching 10 bases. CDR1 MNHNS and CDR2 SASEGT come from the germline V gene. The CDR3 loop spans 15 amino acids. As DNA, the CDR3 is TGTGCCAGCAGTCAAGCGGGACAGGGGACGTACGAGCAGTACTTC. Translation gives CASSQAGQGTYEQYF.

The rearrangement uses TRBV27 and TRBJ2-5; TRBD1 aligns across 9 bases. The CDR3 has 14 amino acids. The J segment lost 4 bases and the V segment lost 6 bases, leaving 6 bases of the junction unmatched. The germline V gene has CDR1 MNHEY and CDR2 SMNVEV (reference sequence). The CDR3 DNA reads TGTGCCAGCAGGGGAGGGACAGGGCGAGAGACCCAGTACTTC. This gives the protein CASRGGTGRETQYF.

This chain links TRBV10-1 with TRBJ1-1; D unclear. Germline V lookup: CDR1 WNHNN, CDR2 SYGVQD (reference sequence). The length of the CDR3 is 13 residues. Deletions cut 4 bases from V and 2 bases from J, with 8 bases between. CDR3 nucleotides: TGCGCCAGCAGTGGGACTATTAACACTGAAGCTTTCTTT. This gives the protein CASSGTINTEAFF.

The V call is TRBV19, the J call TRBJ2-1; 9 nucleotides align to TRBD1. The CDR3 spans 13 residues. CDR1 and CDR2 (germline): LNHDA, SQIVND (reference sequence). Trimming removed 9 bases from V and 5 bases from J; junction bases left unmatched: 5. The CDR3 region has the DNA TGTGCCAGCGGGACAGGGAGGCACAATGAGCAGTTCTTC. The encoded protein is CASGTGRHNEQFF. Using reference TRBV19 and TRBJ2-1 for the parts outside the CDR3, the full variable domain is DGGITQSPKYLFRKEGQNVTLSCEQNLNHDAMYWYRQDPGQGLRLIYYSQIVNDFQKGDIAEGYSVSREKKESFPLTVTSAQKNPTAFYLCASGTGRHNEQFFGPGTRLTVL.

The rearrangement uses TRBV10-3 and TRBJ1-4; 8 bases match TRBD1. This CDR3 has 16 residues. Germline CDR1 ENHRY, CDR2 SYGVKD. Trimming cost V 0 bases and J 6 bases; bases outside gene matches: 6. CDR3 residues: CAISESLQGDHEKLFF. The CDR3 bases are TGTGCCATCAGTGAGTCTTTACAGGGGGACCATGAAAAACTGTTTTTT.

V is TRBV27 and J is TRBJ2-5; 8 positions match TRBD1. V shed 8 bases, J shed 1 base, and the junction held 9 bases outside the gene matches. The CDR3 loop spans 15 amino acids. CDR1 and CDR2 (germline): MNHEY, SMNVEV (reference sequence). Here the CDR3 DNA reads TGTGCCAGCCGCCAAATGGACAGGGCCCAAGAGACCCAGTACTTC. Amino acids: CASRQMDRAQETQYF.

The rearrangement joins TRBV7-2 to TRBJ2-7; 7 bases agree with TRBD1. Trimming took 5 bases from V and 2 from J; bases not matched to a gene: 6. The CDR3 consists of 14 residues. Germline V gives CDR1 SGHTA, CDR2 FQGNSA. CDR3 sequence reads: CASSNAGTAYEQYF. The DNA of the CDR3 is TGTGCCAGCAGCAACGCCGGGACAGCCTACGAGCAGTACTTC.

This rearrangement joins TRBV4-3 to TRBJ1-2; 10 nucleotides agree with TRBD1. The CDR3 contains 17 residues. Germline trimming cut 0 bases from V and 0 bases from J; bases unmatched to any gene: 4. Per germline, CDR1 LGHNA and CDR2 YSLEER. The CDR3 is CASSQEYDRGPNYGYTF. CDR3 DNA sequence: TGCGCCAGCAGCCAAGAATACGACAGGGGGCCTAACTATGGCTACACCTTC.